One and the same sample provided the 4 T cell receptor beta chains below, sequenced in a study of cytomegalovirus exposure and HLA in healthy donors (TCRdb year 2017). Library generation was performed with the immunoSEQ multiplex PCR assay. The multiplex PCR relied on a mix of 60 forward primers for TCR Vbeta segments and 13 reverse primers for TCR Jbeta segments. TCRdb mirrors the immuneACCESS table, restricted to in-frame sequences. Some clones are absent from its copies; in checked studies, under half trace to an unresolved V gene, and the reason for the others is unknown. The sample's clone listing holds about 130,000 clones. The top ten hold more than 0.9% of the sample. Source material: PBMCs. The source of these receptors is a man younger than 35 in good health and CMV-seronegative.

The chain recombines TRBV7-2 with TRBJ1-6; D call uncertain. Germline CDR1 is SGHTA and CDR2 is FQGNSA. The CDR3 spans 13 residues. V lost 3 bases to trimming and J lost 9 bases, with 9 bases between them. This chain's CDR3 is CASSFRLGSPLHF. The CDR3 DNA follows: TGTGCCAGCAGCTTCAGACTAGGTTCACCCCTCCACTTT.

The J gene is TRBJ2-1, the V gene TRBV2, with D uncertain. Germline V CDR1 and CDR2: SNHLY, FYNNEI. Trimming left V 7 bases short and J 9 bases short, with 13 bases between. This CDR3 comprises 12 residues. The CDR3 sequence: CASTDSWVEQFF. CDR3 coding DNA: TGTGCCAGCACCGACTCTTGGGTTGAGCAGTTCTTC.

The chain recombines TRBV2 with TRBJ2-1; 9 nucleotides match TRBD2. This CDR3 comprises 18 residues. With 8 bases clipped from V and 5 bases from J, the junction kept 19 bases outside the gene matches. In germline, CDR1 is SNHLY, CDR2 FYNNEI. The CDR3 DNA reads TGTGCCAGCTCAAGGGGGGGACTAGCACTAAACCGCGACAATGAGCAGTTCTTC. Protein: CASSRGGLALNRDNEQFF.

The chain has TRBV6-5 and TRBJ1-1; 8 nucleotides agree with TRBD1. The CDR3 is 15 residues long. With 5 bases clipped from V and 5 bases from J, the junction kept 10 bases outside the gene matches. Germline V lookup: CDR1 MNHEY, CDR2 SVGAGI. The CDR3 bases are TGTGCCAGCAGTGCCCATACAGGGGGAGAGACTGAAGCTTTCTTT. Translated: CASSAHTGGETEAFF.